The rows below give T cell receptor beta chains drawn from one sample of a study of OX40 agonist ivuxolimab in advanced cancers. Using immunoSEQ multiplex PCR, the repertoire was profiled, and TCRdb retains in-frame clones only, with some absent. In the table there are fewer than 100,000 clones, roughly 87% of which are singletons. Material: CD4+ or CD8+ T cells sorted from blood, obtained in a trial of the OX40 agonist ivuxolimab. The receptors come from an adult with an advanced solid tumor such as melanoma, head and neck, liver or kidney cancer. Each CDR3 is given with its conserved first and last residue. Each record gives: CDR3 DNA, CDR3 protein, V gene, CDR3 length, J gene, D gene, clone size. A D gene is named only where the DNA matches it firmly. Clone size is not always given. Where it is, it says once, few, many or a class for expanded clones.

cdr3_nt: TGTGCCAGCAGCGTCGAGATTGGGGCCAACGTCCTGACTTTC
cdr3_aa: CASSVEIGANVLTF
v_call: TRBV9
cdr3_length: 14
j_call: TRBJ2-6
d_call: .
clone_size: .

cdr3_nt: TGTGCCAGCAGCTTGAGTAGTACCACAGATACGCAGTATTTT
cdr3_aa: CASSLSSTTDTQYF
v_call: TRBV5-5
cdr3_length: 14
j_call: TRBJ2-3
d_call: .
clone_size: .

cdr3_nt: TGTGCCAGCAGCTTAGGATTTGGGGAGAACTATGGCTACACCTTC
cdr3_aa: CASSLGFGENYGYTF
v_call: TRBV5-5
cdr3_length: 15
j_call: TRBJ1-2
d_call: .
clone_size: once

cdr3_nt: TGTGCCAGCAGGGGCTTCTATGGCTACACCTTC
cdr3_aa: CASRGFYGYTF
v_call: TRBV6-5
cdr3_length: 11
j_call: TRBJ1-2
d_call: .
clone_size: .

cdr3_nt: TGTGCCAGTAGTATTGAAGCGGATTCCTACGAGCAGTACTTC
cdr3_aa: CASSIEADSYEQYF
v_call: TRBV19
cdr3_length: 14
j_call: TRBJ2-7
d_call: .
clone_size: .

cdr3_nt: TGTGCCAGCTCTAACGGGGGACAGAACACTGAAGCTTTCTTT
cdr3_aa: CASSNGGQNTEAFF
v_call: TRBV2
cdr3_length: 14
j_call: TRBJ1-1
d_call: .
clone_size: few

cdr3_nt: TGTGCCAGCAGCTTAGGGAGGGAAGGGGCGACCCAGTACTTC
cdr3_aa: CASSLGREGATQYF
v_call: TRBV11-3
cdr3_length: 14
j_call: TRBJ2-5
d_call: .
clone_size: .

cdr3_nt: TGCGCCAGCAGCCCCGAGGCAGGGTCGTATCAGCCCCAGCATTTT
cdr3_aa: CASSPEAGSYQPQHF
v_call: TRBV5-1
cdr3_length: 15
j_call: TRBJ1-5
d_call: .
clone_size: .

cdr3_nt: TGTGCCAGCAGTGCCTACCGGGTCTCGAACACCGGGGAGCTGTTTTTT
cdr3_aa: CASSAYRVSNTGELFF
v_call: TRBV7-8
cdr3_length: 16
j_call: TRBJ2-2
d_call: .
clone_size: .

cdr3_nt: TGTGCCAGCAGCTTAGGAGGAGGAGGGACAGGCGGGAATCAGCCCCAGCATTTT
cdr3_aa: CASSLGGGGTGGNQPQHF
v_call: TRBV5-4
cdr3_length: 18
j_call: TRBJ1-5
d_call: TRBD1
clone_size: .

cdr3_nt: TGTGCCAGTAGTGGACCGGCTGGCGAGCAGTACTTC
cdr3_aa: CASSGPAGEQYF
v_call: TRBV19
cdr3_length: 12
j_call: TRBJ2-7
d_call: .
clone_size: .

cdr3_nt: TGTGCCAGCAGCGGCCCTTTGGACACCATATATTTT
cdr3_aa: CASSGPLDTIYF
v_call: TRBV11-2
cdr3_length: 12
j_call: TRBJ1-3
d_call: .
clone_size: .

cdr3_nt: TGTGCCAGCAGCCCCGGGAACGAGCGGTACTTC
cdr3_aa: CASSPGNERYF
v_call: TRBV2
cdr3_length: 11
j_call: TRBJ2-7
d_call: .
clone_size: .

cdr3_nt: TGTGCCAGCAGACGCTCGGGGGCCGGGGAGCTGTTTTTT
cdr3_aa: CASRRSGAGELFF
v_call: TRBV2
cdr3_length: 13
j_call: TRBJ2-2
d_call: .
clone_size: .

cdr3_nt: TGTGCCAGCAAAATAGGTGGCACGAACACTGAAGCTTTCTTT
cdr3_aa: CASKIGGTNTEAFF
v_call: TRBV6-5
cdr3_length: 14
j_call: TRBJ1-1
d_call: .
clone_size: .

cdr3_nt: TGTGCCAGCAGCTTAGATGGGGACACCGGGGAGCTGTTTTTT
cdr3_aa: CASSLDGDTGELFF
v_call: TRBV11-3
cdr3_length: 14
j_call: TRBJ2-2
d_call: .
clone_size: .

cdr3_nt: TGTGCCAGCATGGGGCCCCGGGAGGCGAACGAGCAGTACTTC
cdr3_aa: CASMGPREANEQYF
v_call: TRBV6-5
cdr3_length: 14
j_call: TRBJ2-7
d_call: TRBD2
clone_size: few

cdr3_nt: TGTGCCAGCTCACCAATACAGGGAAGCGAAAAACTGTTTTTT
cdr3_aa: CASSPIQGSEKLFF
v_call: TRBV18
cdr3_length: 14
j_call: TRBJ1-4
d_call: .
clone_size: .

cdr3_nt: TGTGCCAGAACCACGGCCCCGTTACTCACCATATATTTT
cdr3_aa: CARTTAPLLTIYF
v_call: TRBV10-3
cdr3_length: 13
j_call: TRBJ1-3
d_call: .
clone_size: .

cdr3_nt: TGTGCCAGCAGCACCGGGACAGCCTACGAGCAGTACTTC
cdr3_aa: CASSTGTAYEQYF
v_call: TRBV9
cdr3_length: 13
j_call: TRBJ2-7
d_call: TRBD1
clone_size: .

cdr3_nt: TGTGCCAGCAGTGAAGCGGCCCGGACCGAAAAACTGTTTTTT
cdr3_aa: CASSEAARTEKLFF
v_call: TRBV6-1
cdr3_length: 14
j_call: TRBJ1-4
d_call: .
clone_size: few

cdr3_nt: TGTGCCAGCAATCGGTATACGAACACTGAAGCTTTCTTT
cdr3_aa: CASNRYTNTEAFF
v_call: TRBV2
cdr3_length: 13
j_call: TRBJ1-1
d_call: .
clone_size: few

cdr3_nt: TGTGCCAGCTCACCGACAGGGGGCCTGACTGAAGCTTTCTTT
cdr3_aa: CASSPTGGLTEAFF
v_call: TRBV18
cdr3_length: 14
j_call: TRBJ1-1
d_call: TRBD1
clone_size: .

cdr3_nt: TGTGCCAGCCTACCCCAGGGGTCCTACAATGAGCAGTTCTTC
cdr3_aa: CASLPQGSYNEQFF
v_call: TRBV5-4
cdr3_length: 14
j_call: TRBJ2-1
d_call: .
clone_size: .

cdr3_nt: TGTGCCAGCAGCTCATTTTGGGACAGGGGAGAAGGTGAGCAGTTCTTC
cdr3_aa: CASSSFWDRGEGEQFF
v_call: TRBV5-5
cdr3_length: 16
j_call: TRBJ2-1
d_call: TRBD1
clone_size: .

cdr3_nt: TGCGCCAGCAGTGAGTCTCGGCCCTTTTCCCCTTTGCACAATGAGCAGTTCTTC
cdr3_aa: CASSESRPFSPLHNEQFF
v_call: TRBV10-1
cdr3_length: 18
j_call: TRBJ2-1
d_call: .
clone_size: .

cdr3_nt: TGCAGCGCACGACAGGGGGGCAACGAGCAGTACTTC
cdr3_aa: CSARQGGNEQYF
v_call: TRBV29-1
cdr3_length: 12
j_call: TRBJ2-7
d_call: TRBD1
clone_size: .

cdr3_nt: TGTGCCAGCAGCCAAGATGTGACCGGGGAGCTGTTTTTT
cdr3_aa: CASSQDVTGELFF
v_call: TRBV4-2
cdr3_length: 13
j_call: TRBJ2-2
d_call: .
clone_size: .

cdr3_nt: TGTGCCAGCAGTGCTAGCGGGGGGGTCAATGAGCAGTTCTTC
cdr3_aa: CASSASGGVNEQFF
v_call: TRBV2
cdr3_length: 14
j_call: TRBJ2-1
d_call: TRBD2
clone_size: .

cdr3_nt: TGCAGCGTACGGGGGACATCCATGTGGAATGAGCAGTTCTTC
cdr3_aa: CSVRGTSMWNEQFF
v_call: TRBV29-1
cdr3_length: 14
j_call: TRBJ2-1
d_call: .
clone_size: .

cdr3_nt: TGTGCCAGCAGCGGAGTCTACGAGCAGTACTTC
cdr3_aa: CASSGVYEQYF
v_call: TRBV7-9
cdr3_length: 11
j_call: TRBJ2-7
d_call: .
clone_size: .

cdr3_nt: TGCGCCAGCAGCCTAGGACCCGAGCGGGGCTACACCTTC
cdr3_aa: CASSLGPERGYTF
v_call: TRBV5-1
cdr3_length: 13
j_call: TRBJ1-2
d_call: .
clone_size: .

cdr3_nt: TGTGCCAGCAGTCCCTGGGGACATCTAGAAGCTTTCTTT
cdr3_aa: CASSPWGHLEAFF
v_call: TRBV6-1
cdr3_length: 13
j_call: TRBJ1-1
d_call: .
clone_size: .

cdr3_nt: TGCAGCGCTACGGGACAGGGGGGCACAGATACGCAGTATTTT
cdr3_aa: CSATGQGGTDTQYF
v_call: TRBV29-1
cdr3_length: 14
j_call: TRBJ2-3
d_call: TRBD1
clone_size: .

cdr3_nt: TGTGCCAGCAGCTTAGCAGTTGAAGACCCCTACGAGCAGTACTTC
cdr3_aa: CASSLAVEDPYEQYF
v_call: TRBV11-2
cdr3_length: 15
j_call: TRBJ2-7
d_call: .
clone_size: .

cdr3_nt: TGTGCCAGCAGCAAAGCGCTTTGGACCGGGGAGCTGTTTTTT
cdr3_aa: CASSKALWTGELFF
v_call: TRBV21-1
cdr3_length: 14
j_call: TRBJ2-2
d_call: .
clone_size: .

cdr3_nt: TGTGCCAGTAGTATTACCGGGGGGCGAGGTAATCAGCCCCAGCATTTT
cdr3_aa: CASSITGGRGNQPQHF
v_call: TRBV19
cdr3_length: 16
j_call: TRBJ1-5
d_call: .
clone_size: .

cdr3_nt: TGTGCCACCAGCAGGGGGGACAGGTTTAACTATGGCTACACCTTC
cdr3_aa: CATSRGDRFNYGYTF
v_call: TRBV15
cdr3_length: 15
j_call: TRBJ1-2
d_call: TRBD1
clone_size: once

cdr3_nt: TGTGCCAGCAGCTTCTACGGGACTAGTGGGGGGGAGACCCAGTACTTC
cdr3_aa: CASSFYGTSGGETQYF
v_call: TRBV5-4
cdr3_length: 16
j_call: TRBJ2-5
d_call: TRBD2
clone_size: .

cdr3_nt: TGTGCCAGCAGTGGCCGGGACAGGGCCCTTTTATCCTACGAGCAGTACTTC
cdr3_aa: CASSGRDRALLSYEQYF
v_call: TRBV6-1
cdr3_length: 17
j_call: TRBJ2-7
d_call: TRBD1
clone_size: .

cdr3_nt: TGCGCCAGCAGCTCCTCCCTGGCAGGGGGTGGGAGAGATACGCAGTATTTT
cdr3_aa: CASSSSLAGGGRDTQYF
v_call: TRBV5-1
cdr3_length: 17
j_call: TRBJ2-3
d_call: TRBD1
clone_size: .

cdr3_nt: TGCGCCAGCAGCTTGAACACATATGTATACAATGAGCAGTTCTTC
cdr3_aa: CASSLNTYVYNEQFF
v_call: TRBV5-1
cdr3_length: 15
j_call: TRBJ2-1
d_call: .
clone_size: .

cdr3_nt: TGCGCCAGCAGTGCTAGCGGGGGCAATCAGCCCCAGCATTTT
cdr3_aa: CASSASGGNQPQHF
v_call: TRBV10-2
cdr3_length: 14
j_call: TRBJ1-5
d_call: .
clone_size: .

cdr3_nt: TGTGCCAGCTCACCAGGGACAGGGTCCAACTATGGCTACACCTTC
cdr3_aa: CASSPGTGSNYGYTF
v_call: TRBV18
cdr3_length: 15
j_call: TRBJ1-2
d_call: TRBD1
clone_size: .

cdr3_nt: TGTGCCAGCACGGTGGGGGGCGGTTCAGATACGCAGTATTTT
cdr3_aa: CASTVGGGSDTQYF
v_call: TRBV6-1
cdr3_length: 14
j_call: TRBJ2-3
d_call: .
clone_size: .